These 31 T cell receptor beta chains were all obtained from the same sample, sequenced in a study of cytomegalovirus exposure and HLA in healthy donors. Sequenced by immunoSEQ multiplex PCR; TCRdb stores in-frame clones only, minus some. The sample has roughly 58,000 clones, approximately 90% seen once; the top ten hold roughly 3%. Material for sequencing was PBMCs. The receptors here all came from a man aged 18-30 years in good health and CMV-seronegative.

The chain combines TRBV28 with TRBJ1-2; 9 bases are shared with TRBD1. This CDR3 is 14 amino acids long. Per the germline V gene, CDR1 is MDHEN and CDR2 is SYDVKM. V shed 8 bases and J 5 bases; nucleotides not matched to a gene: 9. The CDR3 DNA sequence: TGTGCCAGCGGAACGGACAGGGGATTTTATGGCTACACCTTC. The encoded protein is CASGTDRGFYGYTF.

V is TRBV28 and J is TRBJ2-3; possibly TRBD2 for D (5 bases). V lost 7 bases to trimming and J lost 2 bases, with 10 bases between them. CDR3 size: 13 residues. In germline, CDR1 is MDHEN, CDR2 SYDVKM. The CDR3 reads CASTRADTDTQYF. CDR3 bases: TGTGCCAGCACGAGGGCGGACACAGATACGCAGTATTTT.

The genes are TRBV11-2 and TRBJ2-5, with 12 bases aligning to TRBD2. The V gene end was trimmed by 1 base and the J gene end by 1 base; junction bases not matched to a gene: 7. The germline CDR1 and CDR2 sequences are SGHAT and FQNNGV. The CDR3 covers 18 residues. CDR3 in DNA: TGTGCCAGCAGCTTAGCCCCTGGGACTAGCGGGTCCCAAGAGACCCAGTACTTC. It translates to CASSLAPGTSGSQETQYF.

This sequence joins TRBV18 and TRBJ2-3; weak D call: TRBD1 (5 bases). From germline, CDR1 is KGHSH and CDR2 LQKENI. The V and J ends lost 3 bases and 7 bases respectively, with 14 bases between them. CDR3 length equals 14 residues. The CDR3 here is CASSPVEGAHTQYF. The DNA for the CDR3 is TGTGCCAGCTCACCCGTGGAAGGGGCACATACGCAGTATTTT. Based on the CDR3 plus reference TRBV18 and TRBJ2-3, the full variable domain is NAGVMQNPRHLVRRRGQEARLRCSPMKGHSHVYWYRQLPEEGLKFMVYLQKENIIDESGMPKERFSAEFPKEGPSILRIQQVVRGDSAAYFCASSPVEGAHTQYFGPGTRLTVL.

This sequence joins TRBV9 and TRBJ2-3, with D perhaps TRBD2 (6 bases). This CDR3 region has 15 residues. Germline V gives CDR1 SGDLS, CDR2 YYNGEE. Trimming removed 2 bases at V and 0 bases at J, with 10 bases between. The CDR3 here is CASSVAGSSTDTQYF. The CDR3 DNA is TGTGCCAGCAGCGTTGCCGGGAGTAGCACAGATACGCAGTATTTT.

The chain has TRBV2 and TRBJ2-1; no clear D. There are 11 residues in the CDR3. The germline CDR1 and CDR2 sequences are SNHLY and FYNNEI. The V gene lost 5 bases and the J gene lost 10 bases, with 9 bases spanning the gap. CDR3 amino acids: CASSPLKEQFF. CDR3 DNA: TGTGCCAGCAGTCCACTGAAGGAGCAGTTCTTC.

This chain uses TRBV27 with TRBJ1-1, with D perhaps TRBD1 (5 bases). V was trimmed by 6 bases and J by 3 bases, leaving 17 bases between them. This CDR3 region has 15 residues. Germline lookup yields CDR1 MNHEY and CDR2 SMNVEV (reference sequence). CDR3 in amino acids: CASSPHQGGHTEAFF. In nucleotides, the CDR3 is TGTGCCAGCAGCCCCCATCAGGGAGGGCACACTGAAGCTTTCTTT.

The rearrangement links TRBV9 to TRBJ1-1, with D perhaps matching TRBD1 (5 bases). Germline V gene data show CDR1 as SGDLS and CDR2 as YYNGEE. V dropped 4 bases and J dropped 2 bases, with 12 bases sitting between them. CDR3 length: 14 residues. This CDR3 reads CASSSRGGNTEAFF. The DNA for the CDR3 is TGTGCCAGCAGCTCACGGGGGGGAAACACTGAAGCTTTCTTT.

The chain joins TRBV7-3 to TRBJ2-7, with TRBD2 matching over 11 bases. The CDR3 loop spans 12 amino acids. V was pared by 5 bases and J by 9 bases, with 3 bases of the junction left unmatched. The germline V gene has CDR1 SGHTA and CDR2 FQGTGA. The CDR3 loop reads CASSPGTSGQYF. The CDR3 DNA is TGTGCCAGCAGCCCCGGGACTAGCGGGCAGTACTTC.

In DNA form, the CDR3 reads TGTGCCAGCAGCTCTCTCGCGGGTAACACTGAAGCTTTCTTT. It translates to CASSSLAGNTEAFF. The genes are TRBV7-6 and TRBJ1-1, with D hard to call. Trimming removed 4 bases at V and 2 bases at J, with 11 bases between. Germline V gene data show CDR1 as SGHVS and CDR2 as FNYEAQ. The CDR3 is 14 residues long.

CDR3 in amino acids: CASSLSREGRTDTQYF. The CDR3 region has the DNA TGTGCCAGCAGCCTCTCAAGGGAGGGACGCACAGATACGCAGTATTTT. The chain recombines TRBV4-2 with TRBJ2-3; TRBD2 aligns across 7 bases. This CDR3 is built from 16 residues. V trimming: 4 bases; J trimming: 1 base; junction bases outside the gene matches: 8. In germline, CDR1 is LGHNA, CDR2 YNFKEQ.

The CDR3 nucleotides read TGTGCCAGCAGCCCCGACAGAAATGAAAAACTGTTTTTT. It specifies CASSPDRNEKLFF. The chain is built from TRBV7-9 and TRBJ1-4, with D possibly TRBD1 on 5 matching bases. Deletions cut 5 bases from V and 5 bases from J, with 9 bases between. The CDR3 is 13 amino acids. Germline V lookup: CDR1 SEHNR, CDR2 FQNEAQ (reference sequence).

The V gene is TRBV6-1, the J gene TRBJ1-2; 9 positions match TRBD1. The V gene end was trimmed by 6 bases and the J gene end by 5 bases; junction bases not matched to a gene: 7. Looked up from germline, CDR1 is MNHNS and CDR2 is SASEGT. CDR3 length: 14 residues. The CDR3 coding sequence is TGTGCCAGCAGCACGGGACAGGGCTCGTATGGCTACACCTTC. Translation gives CASSTGQGSYGYTF.

This clone has just a few counts. V gene TRBV11-1 combines with J gene TRBJ2-1, with TRBD2 matching 10 bases. The junction had 10 bases not matched to a gene; V was cut back by 1 base and J by 10 bases. CDR3 length: 16 amino acids. Germline loops: CDR1 SGHAT, CDR2 FQDESV (reference sequence). In nucleotides, the CDR3 is TGTGCCAGCAGCTTAGAGCCTCTAGCGGGAGCAGGGGAGCAGTTCTTC. Encoded protein: CASSLEPLAGAGEQFF.

The chain combines TRBV6-4 with TRBJ1-5; D uncertain. Trimming shortened V by 2 bases and J by 5 bases, and 13 bases separated the two germline ends. The CDR3 has 15 amino acids. Germline V gives CDR1 MRHNA, CDR2 SNTAGT. The CDR3 loop reads CASSDEERRDQPQHF. The DNA of the CDR3 is TGTGCCAGCAGTGACGAGGAACGCCGTGATCAGCCCCAGCATTTT.

The rearrangement uses TRBV10-2 and TRBJ1-4; possibly TRBD1 for D (5 bases). V shed 1 base and J shed 11 bases, with 23 bases lying between them. The CDR3 covers 17 residues. Germline assignment: CDR1 WSHSY and CDR2 SAAADI. The CDR3, as DNA: TGCGCCAGCAGTGAGTTGGGGCCAGGAGAAAATGAAGGGAAACTGTTTTTT. Protein product: CASSELGPGENEGKLFF.

The chain has TRBV19 and TRBJ1-2; 8 bases match TRBD1. Unmatched junction bases numbered 13, after V lost 4 bases and J lost 6 bases. The CDR3 spans 16 residues. Germline-derived CDR1 and CDR2 are LNHDA and SQIVND (reference sequence). This CDR3 is CASSTSQDRVSDGYTF. The CDR3 DNA sequence: TGTGCCAGTAGTACATCCCAGGACAGGGTTAGCGATGGCTACACCTTC.

The genes are TRBV5-1 and TRBJ1-1, with D possibly being TRBD1 (5 bases). This CDR3 is built from 15 residues. Germline CDR1 and CDR2: SGHRS and YFSETQ. V was cut by 0 bases and J by 1 base, with 10 bases left in between. The CDR3 nucleotides are TGCGCCAGCAGCTTGGGGGGCACCAGGAACACTGAAGCTTTCTTT. Protein product: CASSLGGTRNTEAFF. The full variable domain, its missing parts supplied by reference TRBV5-1 and TRBJ1-1, is KAGVTQTPRYLIKTRGQQVTLSCSPISGHRSVSWYQQTPGQGLQFLFEYFSETQRNKGNFPGRFSGRQFSNSRSEMNVSTLELGDSALYLCASSLGGTRNTEAFFGQGTRLTVV.

The chain is built from TRBV6-6 and TRBJ2-3; D gene ambiguous. Germline loops: CDR1 MNHNY, CDR2 SVGAGI (reference sequence). V gave up 2 bases and J gave up 3 bases, with 12 bases separating them. CDR3 length: 15 residues. CDR3 DNA sequence: TGTGCCAGCAGTTACCGACACTCAGCAACAGATACGCAGTATTTT. It translates to CASSYRHSATDTQYF.

The chain has TRBV4-2 and TRBJ2-5; 7 bases fit TRBD2. The CDR3 sequence is 17 residues long. The germline CDR1 and CDR2 sequences are LGHNA and YNFKEQ. The V gene end was trimmed by 0 bases and the J gene end by 5 bases; junction bases not matched to a gene: 12. DNA of the CDR3: TGTGCCAGCAGCCAAGATAGTTTGACTAGCAGTGGGGAGACCCAGTACTTC. Protein: CASSQDSLTSSGETQYF.

The chain joins TRBV11-2 to TRBJ2-7; 7 bases match TRBD1. CDR1 is SGHAT and CDR2 is FQNNGV in the germline V gene. The CDR3 consists of 14 residues. Trimming cost V 2 bases and J 5 bases; bases outside gene matches: 6. The CDR3 sequence: CASSLNRGIHEQYF. The CDR3, as DNA: TGTGCCAGCAGCTTAAACAGGGGAATCCACGAGCAGTACTTC.

This clone was observed a few times. This sequence joins TRBV30 and TRBJ1-1, with D possibly TRBD1 on 6 matching bases. Germline CDR1 reads GTSNPN; CDR2 reads SVGIG (reference sequence). V lost 8 bases and J 1 base, leaving 17 bases between the germline ends. The CDR3 runs 14 residues. The CDR3 here is CARTHATGNTEAFF. The CDR3 DNA sequence: TGTGCCCGAACACACGCGACAGGGAACACTGAAGCTTTCTTT.

The chain is built from TRBV25-1 and TRBJ2-3; D is undetermined. In germline, CDR1 is MGHDK, CDR2 SYGVNS. The germline V and J ends were trimmed by 4 bases and 1 base, with 6 bases remaining between them. This CDR3 comprises 13 residues. The DNA for the CDR3 is TGTGCCAGCAGTGCTGCGGGCACAGATACGCAGTATTTT. Protein product: CASSAAGTDTQYF.

The chain joins TRBV5-3 to TRBJ1-5; possible D gene TRBD1, 5 bases. TRBV5-3 is an ORF, and what it does is uncertain. Trimming stripped 1 base from V and 4 bases from J, with 12 bases between. The CDR3 is 15 amino acids. This chain's CDR3 is CARSLNTGLNQPQHF. CDR3 DNA: TGTGCCAGAAGCTTGAATACAGGCCTAAATCAGCCCCAGCATTTT.

To note about this clone: Other DNA sequences within the sample encode an identical CDR3. The V call is TRBV27, the J call TRBJ2-5, with 7 bases that match TRBD2. Germline CDR1 is MNHEY and CDR2 is SMNVEV (reference sequence). This CDR3 region has 15 residues. J lost 3 bases, V lost 5 bases, and 9 bases had no gene match. The CDR3: CASSPPGLTKETQYF. The CDR3 DNA is TGTGCCAGCAGTCCCCCGGGACTAACGAAAGAGACCCAGTACTTC.

The chain couples TRBV15 to TRBJ1-2; 9 positions match TRBD1. The CDR3 consists of 16 residues. CDR1 and CDR2 from the germline V gene are LNHNV and YYDKDF (reference sequence). The junction had 9 bases not matched to a gene; V was cut back by 0 bases and J by 7 bases. The CDR3 sequence: CATSRDRTGGAGGYTF. CDR3 bases: TGTGCCACCAGCAGAGATCGAACAGGGGGCGCAGGTGGCTACACCTTC. Based on the CDR3 plus reference TRBV15 and TRBJ1-2, the full variable domain is DAMVIQNPRYQVTQFGKPVTLSCSQTLNHNVMYWYQQKSSQAPKLLFHYYDKDFNNEADTPDNFQSRRPNTSFCFLDIRSPGLGDTAMYLCATSRDRTGGAGGYTFGSGTRLTVV.

This clone was seen only once. The V call is TRBV6-5, the J call TRBJ2-5; 7 nucleotides match TRBD1. Per germline, CDR1 MNHEY and CDR2 SVGAGI. CDR3 length: 14 residues. The ends lost 6 bases at V and 5 bases at J; junction bases unmatched: 9. The CDR3 sequence is CASRSPGGRETQYF. As DNA, the CDR3 is TGTGCCAGCAGATCTCCAGGGGGTCGTGAGACCCAGTACTTC.

The rearrangement uses TRBV5-1 and TRBJ2-7, with unresolved D. The V end was cut by 0 bases, the J end by 5 bases, with 6 bases between. The CDR3 contains 12 residues. Germline V CDR1 and CDR2: SGHRS, YFSETQ. DNA for the CDR3: TGCGCCAGCAGCTTGGACCCGGACGAGCAGTACTTC. As protein: CASSLDPDEQYF.

The chain is built from TRBV6-6 and TRBJ2-1, with 7 bases fitting TRBD2. The CDR3 is 13 amino acids. Per germline, CDR1 MNHNY and CDR2 SVGAGI (reference sequence). J lost 7 bases, V lost 9 bases, and 9 bases had no gene match. In nucleotides, the CDR3 is TGTGCCAGTAACGCGGGAGCTGAGAATGAGCAGTTCTTC. It encodes CASNAGAENEQFF.

The V gene is TRBV5-6, the J gene TRBJ1-2, with D hard to call. V shed 5 bases and J shed 7 bases, with 18 bases lying between them. The CDR3 totals 14 residues. Germline CDR1 is SGHDT and CDR2 is YYEEEE. The CDR3 here is CASRVGGPGSGYTF. The CDR3 DNA sequence: TGTGCCAGCAGGGTAGGAGGACCCGGGTCTGGCTACACCTTC.

The genes are TRBV2 and TRBJ1-1; D is ambiguous. From germline, CDR1 is SNHLY and CDR2 FYNNEI. Trimming left V 3 bases short and J 1 base short, with 6 bases between. This CDR3 comprises 13 residues. The DNA for the CDR3 is TGTGCCAGCAGTGAGATGGCGAACACTGAAGCTTTCTTT. Its translation: CASSEMANTEAFF.